These T cell receptor beta chains were read from a single sample in a study of shared clonotypes between healthy human individuals. TCRdb's copy holds only in-frame clones and misses some; the assay was immunoSEQ multiplex PCR. The table has roughly 700,000 clones, about 74% seen once. Sequenced material: memory CD4+ T cells sorted from blood. These receptors originate from a woman aged 30 to 39 in good health. Both conserved end residues are part of each CDR3. The D gene is left open where the match is weak. Rows may omit the clone size; those that give it use once, few, many or a size class.

length	D	V	size	J	CDR3	DNA
15	TRBD2	TRBV7-9	-	TRBJ2-2	CASSLWEGPTGELFF	TGTGCCAGCAGCTTATGGGAGGGCCCGACCGGGGAGCTGTTTTTT
13	-	TRBV29-1	-	TRBJ1-2	CSGRRGQSGGYTF	TGCAGCGGACGAAGAGGACAGTCAGGGGGCTACACCTTC
15	TRBD1	TRBV6-1	few	TRBJ1-4	CASSDQTGANEKLFF	TGTGCCAGCAGCGACCAAACAGGGGCTAATGAAAAACTGTTTTTT
15	-	TRBV27	-	TRBJ1-2	CASSFLSGVGEGYTF	TGTGCCAGCAGTTTTTTGTCGGGGGTTGGAGAGGGCTACACCTTC
19	TRBD1	TRBV27	once	TRBJ1-5	CASSPSVGTASWRNQPQHF	TGTGCCAGCAGTCCATCAGTGGGGACAGCTTCCTGGAGGAATCAGCCCCAGCATTTT
15	-	TRBV5-8	-	TRBJ1-2	CASSLVSEFNYGYTF	TGTGCCAGCAGCTTGGTGTCAGAGTTTAACTATGGCTACACCTTC
15	-	TRBV5-1	-	TRBJ2-2	CASSAGGAHTGELFF	TGCGCCAGCAGCGCCGGCGGGGCCCACACCGGGGAGCTGTTTTTT
12	TRBD1	TRBV29-1	-	TRBJ1-2	CSVRQGAYGYTF	TGCAGCGTCCGACAGGGGGCCTATGGCTACACCTTC
17	TRBD2	TRBV5-4	once	TRBJ2-3	CASSLWGGWPSTDTQYF	TGTGCCAGCAGCCTATGGGGGGGGTGGCCTAGCACAGATACGCAGTATTTT
12	-	TRBV6-5	-	TRBJ1-1	CASSSRLYEAFF	TGTGCCAGCAGTTCCAGACTGTATGAAGCTTTCTTT
14	TRBD1	TRBV19	-	TRBJ1-2	CASSTLQGVDGYTF	TGTGCCAGTAGTACCTTACAGGGGGTCGACGGCTACACCTTC
15	-	TRBV5-1	-	TRBJ2-7	CASSLYGTDSYEQYF	TGTGCCAGCAGCTTGTATGGGACGGACAGCTACGAGCAGTACTTC
12	-	TRBV6-5	once	TRBJ1-5	CASSYSSGPQHF	TGTGCCAGCAGTTACTCCAGCGGGCCCCAGCATTTT
15	-	TRBV27	-	TRBJ2-1	CASSLLVSGPNEQFF	TGTGCCAGCAGTTTATTGGTTAGCGGCCCCAATGAGCAGTTCTTC
12	-	TRBV28	-	TRBJ1-4	CASTREGEKLFF	TGTGCCAGCACTCGGGAGGGTGAAAAACTGTTTTTT
15	TRBD2	TRBV14	many	TRBJ2-3	CASSQRLAGTDTQYF	TGTGCCAGCAGCCAAAGACTAGCGGGCACAGATACGCAGTATTTT
12	-	TRBV2	-	TRBJ1-2	CASSPSVYGYTF	TGTGCCAGCAGTCCATCAGTCTATGGCTACACCTTC
14	-	TRBV28	few	TRBJ2-1	CASQGRGSYNEQFF	TGTGCCAGCCAGGGACGGGGATCCTACAATGAGCAGTTCTTC
16	-	TRBV5-4	-	TRBJ2-2	CASSRGASGFTGELFF	TGTGCCAGCAGCCGGGGGGCTAGCGGATTCACCGGGGAGCTGTTTTTT
14	TRBD2	TRBV2	once	TRBJ2-1	CATRASGAYNEQFF	TGTGCCACCAGAGCTAGCGGGGCGTACAATGAGCAGTTCTTC
12	-	TRBV19	-	TRBJ1-4	CASSGPSEKLFF	TGTGCCAGTAGTGGACCAAGTGAAAAACTGTTTTTT
13	-	TRBV28	-	TRBJ1-5	CASSFENKRPQHF	TGTGCCAGCAGTTTTGAAAATAAGCGGCCCCAGCATTTT
14	TRBD1	TRBV27	-	TRBJ2-5	CASSYGTGKETQYF	TGTGCCAGCAGTTACGGGACAGGGAAAGAGACCCAGTACTTC
16	-	TRBV6-1	-	TRBJ1-5	CASSALGAGDNQPQHF	TGTGCCAGCAGTGCCCTCGGGGCGGGGGACAATCAGCCCCAGCATTTT
14	-	TRBV19	once	TRBJ1-5	CASSISLTNQPQHF	TGTGCCAGTAGTATAAGTCTGACTAATCAGCCCCAGCATTTT
13	-	TRBV13	-	TRBJ2-7	CASSFEVMGHQYF	TGTGCCAGCAGCTTCGAGGTTATGGGTCATCAGTACTTC
13	-	TRBV14	-	TRBJ2-1	CASSLLLGNEQFF	TGTGCCAGCAGCCTGCTCCTAGGGAATGAGCAGTTCTTC
17	TRBD2	TRBV11-1	-	TRBJ2-1	CASSPPPGGEGYNEQFF	TGTGCCAGCAGCCCCCCGCCGGGGGGGGAGGGCTACAATGAGCAGTTCTTC
14	-	TRBV15	-	TRBJ2-1	CATSRDGGRGEQFF	TGTGCCACCAGCAGAGATGGAGGGCGAGGAGAGCAGTTCTTC